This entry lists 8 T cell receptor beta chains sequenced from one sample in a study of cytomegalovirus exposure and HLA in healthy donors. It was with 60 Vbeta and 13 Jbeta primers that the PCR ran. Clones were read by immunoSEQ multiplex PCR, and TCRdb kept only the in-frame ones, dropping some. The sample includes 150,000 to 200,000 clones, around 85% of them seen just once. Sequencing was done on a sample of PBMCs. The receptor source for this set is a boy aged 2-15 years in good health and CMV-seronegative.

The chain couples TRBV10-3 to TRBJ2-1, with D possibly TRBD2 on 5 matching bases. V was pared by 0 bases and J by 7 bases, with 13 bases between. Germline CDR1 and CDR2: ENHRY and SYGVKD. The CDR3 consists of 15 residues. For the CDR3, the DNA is TGTGCCATCAGTGAGTCGTACCTGACGGGGAATGAGCAGTTCTTC. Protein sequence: CAISESYLTGNEQFF.

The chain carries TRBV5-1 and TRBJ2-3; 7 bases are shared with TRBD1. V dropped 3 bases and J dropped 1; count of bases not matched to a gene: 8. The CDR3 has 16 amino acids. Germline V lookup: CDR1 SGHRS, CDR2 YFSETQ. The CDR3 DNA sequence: TGCGCCAGCAGCTCACCGACAGGGATAGGCACAGATACGCAGTATTTT. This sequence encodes CASSSPTGIGTDTQYF.

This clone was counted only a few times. For the CDR3, the DNA is TGTGCCAGCAGTTACTCCCCAGGAAAAGTCAATCAGCCCCAGCATTTT. Residues: CASSYSPGKVNQPQHF. The V gene is TRBV6-6, the J gene TRBJ1-5, with D unresolved. CDR1 is MNHNY and CDR2 is SVGAGI in the germline V gene (reference sequence). With 0 bases removed from V and 3 bases from J, the gap between germline ends came to 12 bases. This CDR3 region has 16 residues.

DNA for the CDR3: TGTGCCAGCAGTCTCGCGGCGGGGACAGGGTCTCGAGATGAGCAGTTCTTC. This encodes CASSLAAGTGSRDEQFF. The rearrangement joins TRBV27 to TRBJ2-1; 9 bases agree with TRBD1. The CDR3 has 17 residues. V was pared by 5 bases and J by 8 bases, with 16 bases of the junction left unmatched. CDR1 is MNHEY, CDR2 SMNVEV, per germline (reference sequence).

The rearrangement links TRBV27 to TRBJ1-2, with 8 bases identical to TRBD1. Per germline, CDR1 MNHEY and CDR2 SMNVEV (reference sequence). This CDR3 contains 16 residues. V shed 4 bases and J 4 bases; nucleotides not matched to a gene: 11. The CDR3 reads CASSSDGRGQVYGYTF. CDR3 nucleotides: TGTGCCAGCAGTTCGGACGGCAGGGGGCAGGTCTATGGCTACACCTTC.

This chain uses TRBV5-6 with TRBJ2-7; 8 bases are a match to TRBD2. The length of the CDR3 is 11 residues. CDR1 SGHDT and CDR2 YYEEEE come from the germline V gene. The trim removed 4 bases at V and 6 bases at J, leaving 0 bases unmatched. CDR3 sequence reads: CASSAGGEQYV. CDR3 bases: TGTGCCAGCAGCGCGGGGGGCGAGCAGTACGTC.

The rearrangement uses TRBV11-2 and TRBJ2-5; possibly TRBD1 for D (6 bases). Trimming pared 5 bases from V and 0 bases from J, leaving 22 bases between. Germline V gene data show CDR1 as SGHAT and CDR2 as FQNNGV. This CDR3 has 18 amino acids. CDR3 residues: CASSALGGGRGHQETQYF. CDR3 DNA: TGTGCCAGCAGCGCCCTCGGTGGGGGCAGGGGCCACCAAGAGACCCAGTACTTC.

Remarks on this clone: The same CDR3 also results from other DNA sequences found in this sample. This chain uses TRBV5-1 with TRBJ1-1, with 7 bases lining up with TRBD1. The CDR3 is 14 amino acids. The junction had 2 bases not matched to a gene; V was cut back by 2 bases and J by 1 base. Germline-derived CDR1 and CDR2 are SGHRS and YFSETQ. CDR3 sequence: CASSLWTGNTEAFF. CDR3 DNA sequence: TGCGCCAGCAGCTTATGGACAGGGAACACTGAAGCTTTCTTT.